The T cell receptor beta chain described here comes from a study of post-analysis software for immune sequencing data. Study summary: Relapsing-remitting, secondary progressive and progressive-relapsing forms of multiple sclerosis all featured among disease courses.

This clonotype was counted between two and nine times. Its antigen remains unidentified. The CDR3 is made up of 19 amino acids. Germline CDR1 WSHSY, CDR2 SAAADI. V dropped 3 bases and J dropped 2; count of bases not matched to a gene: 15. Unique-molecular-identifier-tagged TCR beta cDNA libraries were used. TCRdb re-called the PCR reads through MiXCR, storing one row per CDR3 protein. The sample has about 540,000 distinct CDR3 sequences; under 40% are singletons. Study conclusions and caveats: Significantly lower normalized Chao1 diversity was found in patients with multiple sclerosis relative to controls. F measure showed strong co-clustering of same-batch samples. With TRBV5-6, TRBV5-1 and TRBV20-1 included, 4 or 5 TRBV segments were more frequent in patients than in controls.

What was sequenced was blood. The chain couples TRBV10-2 to TRBJ2-3; 9 bases align to TRBD2. The TCR originated in a girl between 2 and 17 years old with multiple sclerosis. The CDR3 protein is CASSEIQFSGGTHTDTQYF. CDR3 coding DNA: TGCGCCAGCAGTGAAATACAGTTCAGCGGGGGGACCCACACAGATACGCAGTATTTT.